These T cell receptor beta chains were read from a single sample in a study of blood T cell repertoires in COVID-19. The method was immunoSEQ multiplex PCR; TCRdb's version includes in-frame clones alone and lacks a portion of them. The table has 150,000 to 200,000 clones, over 75% seen once. The source material was peripheral blood. The receptors here all came from a man in his sixties or seventies who had recovered from COVID-19. Each CDR3 is given with its conserved first and last residue. Fields, in order: D gene, V gene, clone size, J gene, CDR3 length, CDR3 protein, CDR3 DNA. A D gene is named only where the DNA matches it firmly. A row's size may be missing; if present it is once, few, many or a size class.

d_gene: TRBD1
v_gene: TRBV6-5
abundance: once
j_gene: TRBJ1-1
len: 15
CDR3aa: CASSIDRAGFTEAFF
CDR3nt: TGTGCCAGCAGTATTGACAGGGCGGGTTTCACTGAAGCTTTCTTT

d_gene: TRBD1
v_gene: TRBV2
abundance: NA
j_gene: TRBJ1-1
len: 15
CDR3aa: CASGATKDRVREAFF
CDR3nt: TGTGCCAGCGGAGCTACTAAGGACAGGGTGAGGGAAGCTTTCTTT

d_gene: NA
v_gene: TRBV24-1
abundance: NA
j_gene: TRBJ2-3
len: 16
CDR3aa: CATSDWRASNTDTQYF
CDR3nt: TGTGCCACCAGTGATTGGAGGGCCTCGAACACAGATACGCAGTATTTT

d_gene: NA
v_gene: TRBV6-5
abundance: NA
j_gene: TRBJ1-3
len: 15
CDR3aa: CASIPGQHSGNTIYF
CDR3nt: TGTGCCAGCATCCCTGGACAGCACTCTGGAAACACCATATATTTT

d_gene: TRBD2
v_gene: TRBV6-5
abundance: NA
j_gene: TRBJ2-7
len: 13
CDR3aa: CASKASGRREQYF
CDR3nt: TGTGCCAGCAAGGCTAGCGGGAGAAGGGAGCAGTACTTC

d_gene: TRBD2
v_gene: TRBV7-6
abundance: NA
j_gene: TRBJ2-1
len: 16
CDR3aa: CASSLGGLAGVNEQFF
CDR3nt: TGTGCCAGCAGCTTAGGGGGACTAGCGGGAGTGAATGAGCAGTTCTTC

d_gene: NA
v_gene: TRBV5-6
abundance: NA
j_gene: TRBJ2-5
len: 14
CDR3aa: CASSLRGAGETQYF
CDR3nt: TGTGCCAGCAGCTTGCGGGGGGCCGGCGAGACCCAGTACTTC

d_gene: NA
v_gene: TRBV29-1
abundance: NA
j_gene: TRBJ2-6
len: 14
CDR3aa: CSARVGAGANVLTF
CDR3nt: TGCAGCGCAAGGGTAGGGGCTGGGGCCAACGTCCTGACTTTC

d_gene: NA
v_gene: TRBV11-2
abundance: NA
j_gene: TRBJ2-2
len: 16
CDR3aa: CASSLSWGPNTGELFF
CDR3nt: TGTGCCAGCAGCTTATCTTGGGGGCCGAACACCGGGGAGCTGTTTTTT

d_gene: NA
v_gene: TRBV10-3
abundance: NA
j_gene: TRBJ2-1
len: 13
CDR3aa: CAISERDRSEQFF
CDR3nt: TGTGCCATCAGTGAGCGAGACAGGAGTGAGCAGTTCTTC

d_gene: NA
v_gene: TRBV6-2/TRBV6-3
abundance: few
j_gene: TRBJ1-5
len: 14
CDR3aa: CASSYVVAGQPQHF
CDR3nt: TGTGCCAGCAGTTACGTCGTAGCGGGTCAGCCCCAGCATTTT

d_gene: NA
v_gene: TRBV7-9
abundance: once
j_gene: TRBJ2-3
len: 15
CDR3aa: CASSLGAGNTDTQYF
CDR3nt: TGTGCCAGCAGCTTAGGGGCGGGGAACACAGATACGCAGTATTTT

d_gene: TRBD1
v_gene: TRBV25-1
abundance: NA
j_gene: TRBJ2-5
len: 17
CDR3aa: CASSENVGTGHQETQYF
CDR3nt: TGTGCCAGCAGTGAAAATGTCGGGACAGGACACCAAGAGACCCAGTACTTC

d_gene: NA
v_gene: TRBV7-7
abundance: NA
j_gene: TRBJ2-5
len: 14
CDR3aa: CASSLFDSRETQYF
CDR3nt: TGTGCTAGCAGCTTATTTGACTCCCGGGAGACCCAGTACTTC

d_gene: TRBD1
v_gene: TRBV27
abundance: NA
j_gene: TRBJ1-2
len: 12
CDR3aa: CASSGDRDGYTF
CDR3nt: TGTGCCAGCAGTGGAGACAGGGACGGCTACACCTTC

d_gene: TRBD2
v_gene: TRBV5-1
abundance: once
j_gene: TRBJ2-5
len: 17
CDR3aa: CASRYGTSGRWEETQYF
CDR3nt: TGCGCCAGCAGATACGGGACTAGCGGACGGTGGGAAGAGACCCAGTACTTC

d_gene: TRBD2
v_gene: TRBV28
abundance: once
j_gene: TRBJ2-7
len: 14
CDR3aa: CASRPGLATYEQYF
CDR3nt: TGTGCCAGCAGGCCGGGACTAGCGACCTACGAGCAGTACTTC

d_gene: NA
v_gene: TRBV5-6
abundance: NA
j_gene: TRBJ1-1
len: 13
CDR3aa: CASSFPGNTEAFF
CDR3nt: TGTGCCAGCAGCTTCCCGGGGAACACTGAAGCTTTCTTT

d_gene: NA
v_gene: TRBV29-1
abundance: NA
j_gene: TRBJ1-1
len: 12
CDR3aa: CSVWQTRAEAFF
CDR3nt: TGCAGCGTTTGGCAGACGAGGGCTGAAGCTTTCTTT

d_gene: TRBD2
v_gene: TRBV30
abundance: NA
j_gene: TRBJ2-1
len: 16
CDR3aa: CAWSVIPGLAGTEQFF
CDR3nt: TGTGCCTGGAGTGTAATCCCGGGACTAGCAGGAACTGAGCAGTTCTTC

d_gene: TRBD1
v_gene: TRBV6-6
abundance: NA
j_gene: TRBJ2-3
len: 15
CDR3aa: CASRSGQGVTDTQYF
CDR3nt: TGTGCCAGCAGATCAGGACAGGGCGTCACAGATACGCAGTATTTT

d_gene: TRBD2
v_gene: TRBV2
abundance: NA
j_gene: TRBJ2-2
len: 15
CDR3aa: CASRSGTSGGGELFF
CDR3nt: TGTGCCAGCAGGTCCGGGACTAGCGGCGGAGGGGAGCTGTTTTTT

d_gene: TRBD2
v_gene: TRBV7-9
abundance: NA
j_gene: TRBJ2-7
len: 16
CDR3aa: CASSLTTSGSRDEQYF
CDR3nt: TGTGCCAGCAGCTTAACCACTAGCGGGAGTCGAGACGAGCAGTACTTC

d_gene: TRBD1
v_gene: TRBV6-5
abundance: NA
j_gene: TRBJ1-6
len: 15
CDR3aa: CASRTQDRGNSPLHF
CDR3nt: TGTGCCAGCAGAACCCAGGACAGGGGCAATTCACCCCTCCACTTT

d_gene: TRBD2
v_gene: TRBV9
abundance: NA
j_gene: TRBJ2-2
len: 16
CDR3aa: CASSSGLAGVTGELFF
CDR3nt: TGTGCCAGCAGTTCTGGACTAGCGGGAGTTACCGGGGAGCTGTTTTTT

d_gene: NA
v_gene: TRBV7-8
abundance: NA
j_gene: TRBJ2-2
len: 15
CDR3aa: CASSSRLANTGELFF
CDR3nt: TGTGCCAGCAGCTCACGACTAGCGAACACCGGGGAGCTGTTTTTT

d_gene: TRBD1
v_gene: TRBV9
abundance: once
j_gene: TRBJ1-3
len: 15
CDR3aa: CASSVGQGSGNTIYF
CDR3nt: TGTGCCAGCAGCGTGGGACAGGGATCCGGAAACACCATATATTTT

d_gene: TRBD1
v_gene: TRBV5-1
abundance: NA
j_gene: TRBJ2-1
len: 15
CDR3aa: CASSRPGQGYNEQFF
CDR3nt: TGCGCCAGCAGCAGACCGGGACAGGGTTACAATGAGCAGTTCTTC

d_gene: NA
v_gene: TRBV9
abundance: NA
j_gene: TRBJ1-4
len: 14
CDR3aa: CASSLQGSNEKLFF
CDR3nt: TGTGCCAGCAGTTTACAGGGCTCTAATGAAAAACTGTTTTTT

d_gene: TRBD1
v_gene: TRBV3-1/TRBV3-2
abundance: NA
j_gene: TRBJ2-5
len: 14
CDR3aa: CASSRTGVRQTQYF
CDR3nt: TGTGCCAGCAGCCGGACAGGGGTTAGGCAGACCCAGTACTTC

d_gene: NA
v_gene: TRBV13
abundance: NA
j_gene: TRBJ2-7
len: 14
CDR3aa: CASSLGRGGDEQYF
CDR3nt: TGTGCCAGCAGCTTAGGCCGAGGAGGAGACGAGCAGTACTTC

d_gene: TRBD2
v_gene: TRBV28
abundance: NA
j_gene: TRBJ2-2
len: 14
CDR3aa: CASSLRRESGELFF
CDR3nt: TGTGCCAGCAGTTTAAGGCGGGAGTCCGGGGAGCTGTTTTTT

d_gene: NA
v_gene: TRBV28
abundance: NA
j_gene: TRBJ1-6
len: 15
CDR3aa: CATSTFGHPTSPLHF
CDR3nt: TGTGCCACGTCCACTTTCGGACATCCCACTTCACCCCTCCACTTT

d_gene: NA
v_gene: TRBV7-9
abundance: once
j_gene: TRBJ1-1
len: 14
CDR3aa: CASSLGQGNTEAFF
CDR3nt: TGTGCCAGCAGCTTAGGGCAGGGAAACACTGAAGCTTTCTTT

d_gene: NA
v_gene: TRBV5-6
abundance: NA
j_gene: TRBJ1-4
len: 17
CDR3aa: CASSLGRSSATNEKLFF
CDR3nt: TGTGCCAGCAGCTTGGGGAGGAGCTCTGCAACTAATGAAAAACTGTTTTTT

d_gene: TRBD1
v_gene: TRBV5-8
abundance: NA
j_gene: TRBJ2-3
len: 15
CDR3aa: CASSRGTGRTDTQYF
CDR3nt: TGTGCCAGCAGCCGAGGGACAGGAAGAACAGATACGCAGTATTTT

d_gene: TRBD2
v_gene: TRBV7-9
abundance: NA
j_gene: TRBJ2-1
len: 16
CDR3aa: CASSLAWTSGNNEQFF
CDR3nt: TGTGCCAGCAGCTTAGCGTGGACTAGCGGCAACAATGAGCAGTTCTTC

d_gene: TRBD1
v_gene: TRBV5-1
abundance: NA
j_gene: TRBJ1-2
len: 17
CDR3aa: CASSLAPLAGQKYGYTF
CDR3nt: TGCGCCAGCAGCTTGGCCCCACTGGCGGGACAGAAGTATGGCTACACCTTC

d_gene: TRBD1
v_gene: TRBV10-3
abundance: NA
j_gene: TRBJ1-4
len: 15
CDR3aa: CAISDKGQAGGKLFF
CDR3nt: TGTGCCATCAGTGACAAAGGACAGGCCGGGGGAAAACTGTTTTTT

d_gene: NA
v_gene: TRBV6-5
abundance: once
j_gene: TRBJ1-6
len: 15
CDR3aa: CASSLVQGRDSPLHF
CDR3nt: TGTGCCAGCAGCCTCGTACAGGGTAGGGATTCACCCCTCCACTTT